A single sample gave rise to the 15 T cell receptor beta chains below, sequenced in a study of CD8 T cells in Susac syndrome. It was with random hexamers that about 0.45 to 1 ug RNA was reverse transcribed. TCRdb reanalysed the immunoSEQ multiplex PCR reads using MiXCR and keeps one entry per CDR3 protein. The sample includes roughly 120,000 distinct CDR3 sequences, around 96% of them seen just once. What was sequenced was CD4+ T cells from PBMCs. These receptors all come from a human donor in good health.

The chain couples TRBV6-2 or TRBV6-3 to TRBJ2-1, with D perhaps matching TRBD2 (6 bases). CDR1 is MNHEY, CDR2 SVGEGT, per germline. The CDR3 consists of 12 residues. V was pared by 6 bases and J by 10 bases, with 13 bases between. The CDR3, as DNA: TGTGCCAGCAGACTACTAGCTGGGGAGCAGTTCTTC. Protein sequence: CASRLLAGEQFF.

CDR3 DNA sequence: TGTGCCAGCAGCGTAGCTAGCGGGTACAATGAGCAGTTCTTC. Translating gives CASSVASGYNEQFF. The rearrangement links TRBV9 to TRBJ2-1, with 8 bases lining up with TRBD2. V trimming: 0 bases; J trimming: 4 bases; junction bases outside the gene matches: 0. This CDR3 spans 14 amino acids. CDR1 and CDR2 from the germline V gene are SGDLS and YYNGEE. The complete variable domain, with remaining parts taken from reference TRBV9 and TRBJ2-1, reads DSGVTQTPKHLITATGQRVTLRCSPRSGDLSVYWYQQSLDQGLQFLIQYYNGEERAKGNILERFSAQQFPDLHSELNLSSLELGDSALYFCASSVASGYNEQFFGPGTRLTVL.

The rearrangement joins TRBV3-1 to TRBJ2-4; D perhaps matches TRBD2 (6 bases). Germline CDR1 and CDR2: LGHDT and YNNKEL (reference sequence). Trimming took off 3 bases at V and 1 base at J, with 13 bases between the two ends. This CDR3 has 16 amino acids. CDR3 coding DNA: TGTGCCAGCAGCCATAGCGGTCTTAAGGCCAAAAACATTCAGTACTTC. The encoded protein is CASSHSGLKAKNIQYF.

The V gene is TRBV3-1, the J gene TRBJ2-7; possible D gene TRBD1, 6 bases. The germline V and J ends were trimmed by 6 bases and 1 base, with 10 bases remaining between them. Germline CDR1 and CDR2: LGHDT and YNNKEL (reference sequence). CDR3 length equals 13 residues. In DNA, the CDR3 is TGTGCCAGCAGTAGACAGGCATCCTACGAGCAGTACTTC. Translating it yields CASSRQASYEQYF.

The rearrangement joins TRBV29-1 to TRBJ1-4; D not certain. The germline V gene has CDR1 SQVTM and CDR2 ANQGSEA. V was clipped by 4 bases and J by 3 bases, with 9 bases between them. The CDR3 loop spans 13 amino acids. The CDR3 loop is CSVGGMANEKLFF. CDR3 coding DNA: TGCAGCGTTGGAGGGATGGCTAATGAAAAACTGTTTTTT.

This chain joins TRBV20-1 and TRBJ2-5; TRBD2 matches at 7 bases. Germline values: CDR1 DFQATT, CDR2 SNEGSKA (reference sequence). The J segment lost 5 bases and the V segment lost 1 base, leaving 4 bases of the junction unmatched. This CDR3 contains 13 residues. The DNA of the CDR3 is TGCAGTGCTAGAGCAACGGGGGGTGAGACCCAGTACTTC. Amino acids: CSARATGGETQYF.

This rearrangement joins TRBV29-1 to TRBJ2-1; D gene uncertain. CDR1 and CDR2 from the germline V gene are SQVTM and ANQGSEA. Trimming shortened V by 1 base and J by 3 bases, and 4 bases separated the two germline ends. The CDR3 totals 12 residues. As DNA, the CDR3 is TGCAGCGTTGAAGGGGGCTACAATGAGCAGTTCTTC. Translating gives CSVEGGYNEQFF.

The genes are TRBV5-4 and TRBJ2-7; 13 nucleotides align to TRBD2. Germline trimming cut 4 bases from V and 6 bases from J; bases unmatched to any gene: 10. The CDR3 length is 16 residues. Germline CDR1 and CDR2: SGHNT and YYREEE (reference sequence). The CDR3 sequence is CASSAGLAGVTGEQYF. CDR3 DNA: TGTGCCAGCAGCGCCGGACTAGCGGGAGTTACCGGCGAGCAGTACTTC.

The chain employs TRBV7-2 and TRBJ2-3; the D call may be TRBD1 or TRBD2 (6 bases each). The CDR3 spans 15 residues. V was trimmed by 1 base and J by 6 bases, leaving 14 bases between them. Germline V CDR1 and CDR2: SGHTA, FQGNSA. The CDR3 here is CASSLVGGGSDTQYF. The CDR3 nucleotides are TGTGCCAGCAGCTTAGTAGGAGGGGGTAGCGATACGCAGTATTTT. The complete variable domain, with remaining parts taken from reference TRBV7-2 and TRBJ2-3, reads GAGVSQSPSNKVTEKGKDVELRCDPISGHTALYWYRQSLGQGLEFLIYFQGNSAPDKSGLPSDRFSAERTGGSVSTLTIQRTQQEDSAVYLCASSLVGGGSDTQYFGPGTRLTVL.

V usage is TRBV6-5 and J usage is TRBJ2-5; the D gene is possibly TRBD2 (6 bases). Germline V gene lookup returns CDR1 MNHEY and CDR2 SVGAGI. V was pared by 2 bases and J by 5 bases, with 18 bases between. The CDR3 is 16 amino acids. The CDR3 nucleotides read TGTGCCAGCAGTTACGGATCCGGGACTCCCAGGGAGACCCAGTACTTC. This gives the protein CASSYGSGTPRETQYF.

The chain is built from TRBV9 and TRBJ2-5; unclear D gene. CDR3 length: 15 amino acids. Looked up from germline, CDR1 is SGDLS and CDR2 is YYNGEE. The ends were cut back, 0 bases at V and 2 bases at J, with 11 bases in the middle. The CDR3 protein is CASSVGLPRQETQYF. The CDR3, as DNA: TGTGCCAGCAGCGTAGGGCTTCCAAGACAAGAGACCCAGTACTTC.

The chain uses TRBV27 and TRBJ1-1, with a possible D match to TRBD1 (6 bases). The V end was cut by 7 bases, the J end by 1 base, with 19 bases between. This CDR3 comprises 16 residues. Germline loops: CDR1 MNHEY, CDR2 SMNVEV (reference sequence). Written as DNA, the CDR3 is TGTGCCAGCACCCCGGTATCTCTACAGGGGAACACTGAAGCTTTCTTT. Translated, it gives CASTPVSLQGNTEAFF.

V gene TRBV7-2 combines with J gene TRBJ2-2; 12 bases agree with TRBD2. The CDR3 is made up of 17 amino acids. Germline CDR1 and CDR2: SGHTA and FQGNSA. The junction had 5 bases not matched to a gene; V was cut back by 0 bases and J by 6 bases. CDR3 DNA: TGTGCCAGCAGCTTAGCCCTACTAGCGGGAGGAGCCGGGGAGCTGTTTTTT. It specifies CASSLALLAGGAGELFF. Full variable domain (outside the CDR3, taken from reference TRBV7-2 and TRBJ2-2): GAGVSQSPSNKVTEKGKDVELRCDPISGHTALYWYRQSLGQGLEFLIYFQGNSAPDKSGLPSDRFSAERTGGSVSTLTIQRTQQEDSAVYLCASSLALLAGGAGELFFGEGSRLTVL.

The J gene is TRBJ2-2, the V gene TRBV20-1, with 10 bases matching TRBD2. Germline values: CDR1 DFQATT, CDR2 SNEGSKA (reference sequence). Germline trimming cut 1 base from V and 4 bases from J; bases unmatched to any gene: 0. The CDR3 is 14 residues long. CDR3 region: CSARASGGTGELFF. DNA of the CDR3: TGCAGTGCTAGAGCTAGCGGGGGCACCGGGGAGCTGTTTTTT.

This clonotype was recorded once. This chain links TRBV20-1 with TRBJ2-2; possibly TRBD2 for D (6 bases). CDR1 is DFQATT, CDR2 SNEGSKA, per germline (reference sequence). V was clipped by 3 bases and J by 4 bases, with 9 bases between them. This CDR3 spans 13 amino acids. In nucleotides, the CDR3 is TGCAGTGCTAGGGGACTCACCACCGGGGAGCTGTTTTTT. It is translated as CSARGLTTGELFF.